A single sample is the source of the 8 T cell receptor beta chains below, sequenced in a study of blood T cell repertoires in COVID-19. Data came from immunoSEQ multiplex PCR; TCRdb stores just in-frame clones and leaves some out. The sample lists more than 95,000 clones; around 81% were seen once. Sequenced input: peripheral blood. The source of these receptors is a man under 40 with COVID-19, enrolled during active disease.

The chain has TRBV19 and TRBJ2-5; tentative D call: TRBD1 (6 bases). The CDR3 is 14 amino acids. CDR1 and CDR2 (germline): LNHDA, SQIVND (reference sequence). V lost 2 bases and J 5 bases, leaving 12 bases between the germline ends. The chain's CDR3 is CASSITGLIETQYF. The CDR3 DNA reads TGTGCCAGTAGTATAACAGGGCTTATCGAGACCCAGTACTTC.

The chain is built from TRBV28 and TRBJ2-7, with D possibly being TRBD1 (5 bases). The CDR3 runs 14 residues. V lost 6 bases to trimming and J lost 2 bases, with 14 bases between them. Germline V gives CDR1 MDHEN, CDR2 SYDVKM. The CDR3 loop reads CASRLDSQAYEQYF. CDR3 DNA: TGTGCCAGCAGACTCGACAGCCAAGCCTACGAGCAGTACTTC.

The chain has TRBV7-9 and TRBJ1-3, with D uncertain. With 4 bases removed from V and 0 bases from J, the gap between germline ends came to 13 bases. This CDR3 has 16 residues. Germline V gene data show CDR1 as SEHNR and CDR2 as FQNEAQ (reference sequence). CDR3 loop: CASSSTQSLSGNTIYF. The CDR3 DNA sequence: TGTGCCAGCAGCTCCACCCAGTCCCTCTCTGGAAACACCATATATTTT.

The chain uses TRBV19 and TRBJ2-5; 15 bases agree with TRBD2. The CDR3 loop spans 15 amino acids. Germline V gene lookup returns CDR1 LNHDA and CDR2 SQIVND (reference sequence). J lost 4 bases, V lost 3 bases, and 0 bases had no gene match. Written as DNA, the CDR3 is TGTGCCAGTAGTATGGGACTAGCGGGAGGAGAGACCCAGTACTTC. Translating gives CASSMGLAGGETQYF.

The chain employs TRBV2 and TRBJ2-1, with TRBD2 matching over 12 bases. In germline, CDR1 is SNHLY, CDR2 FYNNEI. V lost 6 bases to trimming and J lost 9 bases; unmatched junction nucleotides: 12. The CDR3 runs 16 residues. In DNA, the CDR3 is TGTGCCAGCAGCAGACTAGCGGGGGACCTACCCAGTGAGCAGTTCTTC. Translated: CASSRLAGDLPSEQFF.

This clone was found once. V gene TRBV4-3 combines with J gene TRBJ2-7; D possibly corresponds to TRBD1 (6 bases). The CDR3 runs to 16 residues. The V end was cut by 0 bases, the J end by 2 bases, with 14 bases between. Germline V lookup: CDR1 LGHNA, CDR2 YSLEER. The CDR3 spells CASSQEWYGDTYEQYF. CDR3 in DNA: TGCGCCAGCAGCCAAGAATGGTACGGGGACACCTACGAGCAGTACTTC.

This chain connects TRBV6-5 to TRBJ1-6; 8 bases match TRBD1. This CDR3 comprises 14 residues. J was trimmed by 7 bases and V by 11 bases; bases with no gene match: 10. Germline V gives CDR1 MNHEY, CDR2 SVGAGI. In DNA form, the CDR3 reads TGTGCCGGAGGACAGGGTTCCCTCAATTCACCCCTCCACTTT. Its protein product is CAGGQGSLNSPLHF.

The rearrangement joins TRBV6-6 to TRBJ1-6; tentative D call: TRBD1 (5 bases). Per the germline V gene, CDR1 is MNHNY and CDR2 is SVGAGI (reference sequence). The length of the CDR3 is 14 residues. V lost 9 bases and J lost 10, with 19 bases in between. The CDR3 bases are TGTGCCAGTTTTATCGGACCCGGGGGATCACCCCTCCACTTT. This codes for CASFIGPGGSPLHF.